The next 2 T cell receptor beta chains were all read from a single sample in a study of blood T cell repertoires in COVID-19. Only in-frame clones appear in the TCRdb table, and some are missing; sequencing was by immunoSEQ multiplex PCR. The table has 16,000 or so clones, more than 85% seen once. Sequencing used peripheral blood. The receptors originated from a human donor in a cohort sampled during active COVID-19.

The chain carries TRBV7-2 and TRBJ2-7; tentative D call: TRBD1 (5 bases). The ends were cut back, 0 bases at V and 5 bases at J, with 8 bases in the middle. The CDR3 is 13 residues long. Germline V gene lookup returns CDR1 SGHTA and CDR2 FQGNSA. CDR3 coding DNA: TGTGCCAGCAGCTTAGCGCTCAGGGACGAGCAGTACTTC. Its translation: CASSLALRDEQYF.

The rearrangement links TRBV18 to TRBJ1-1, with a possible D match to TRBD1 (6 bases). CDR3 size: 15 residues. Trimming cost V 6 bases and J 4 bases, with 18 bases left between them. CDR1 and CDR2 (germline): KGHSH, LQKENI. In DNA form, the CDR3 reads TGTGCCAGCTCTTACGCCGCAGGGGTGGTCACTGAAGCTTTCTTT. Residues: CASSYAAGVVTEAFF.